A single sample gave rise to the 11 T cell receptor beta chains below, sequenced in a study of shared clonotypes between healthy human individuals. TCRdb's table, derived via immunoSEQ multiplex PCR, lists solely in-frame clones and lacks some. The sample consists of 1.6 million or so clones, 96% of them appearing once. Sequenced material: naive CD4+ T cells sorted from blood. Subset of the sample: CD45RA+ positively selected. These receptors were collected from a man aged 25 to 40 in good health.

The chain has TRBV19 and TRBJ2-6; D uncertain. Germline CDR1 LNHDA, CDR2 SQIVND (reference sequence). The CDR3 is 15 residues long. Trimming removed 4 bases at V and 0 bases at J, with 7 bases between. CDR3: CASSNLDSGANVLTF. The CDR3 region has the DNA TGTGCCAGTAGTAATCTCGACTCTGGGGCCAACGTCCTGACTTTC.

CDR3 nucleotide sequence: TGTGCCAGCAGTTTATGGGGGTTGAGGGGAGGCAATCAGCCCCAGCATTTT. As protein: CASSLWGLRGGNQPQHF. V is TRBV28 and J is TRBJ1-5, with D possibly matching TRBD1 (5 bases). Trimming removed 0 bases from V and 2 bases from J, with 14 bases in between. Per germline, CDR1 MDHEN and CDR2 SYDVKM. CDR3 length: 17 amino acids.

This rearrangement joins TRBV28 to TRBJ2-2; no firm D call. The length of the CDR3 is 15 residues. V dropped 6 bases and J dropped 4 bases, with 15 bases sitting between them. The V gene's germline CDR1 is MDHEN and CDR2 SYDVKM. CDR3 loop: CASRPTSRPTGELFF. The CDR3 DNA follows: TGTGCCAGCAGGCCTACGAGTAGACCCACCGGGGAGCTGTTTTTT.

The CDR3 region has the DNA TGTGCCAGCTCACCGACGCCCTCGAACACCGGGGAGCTGTTTTTT. This translates into CASSPTPSNTGELFF. The chain links TRBV18 to TRBJ2-2, with no clear D. The germline V gene has CDR1 KGHSH and CDR2 LQKENI. Between the trimmed V and J ends, which lost 3 bases and 0 bases, there was a span of 8 bases. CDR3 size: 15 residues.

The V call is TRBV18, the J call TRBJ2-7; no reliable D call. This CDR3 spans 13 amino acids. Germline values: CDR1 KGHSH, CDR2 LQKENI. V lost 2 bases and J lost 5, with 10 bases in between. CDR3 nucleotides: TGTGCCAGCTCACCATACTTGGTGAACGAGCAGTACTTC. This encodes CASSPYLVNEQYF.

The CDR3 here is CASSHLIRTGQQETQYF. CDR3 in DNA: TGCGCCAGCAGCCACCTAATCCGGACAGGTCAGCAAGAGACCCAGTACTTC. V gene TRBV4-1 combines with J gene TRBJ2-5; TRBD1 matches at 7 bases. After removal of 3 bases from V and 2 bases from J, the junction contained 12 bases not matched to a gene. This CDR3 contains 17 residues. Germline lookup yields CDR1 MGHRA and CDR2 YSYEKL.

This sequence joins TRBV25-1 and TRBJ1-2; D may be TRBD1 (5 bases). The CDR3 consists of 17 residues. Germline lookup yields CDR1 MGHDK and CDR2 SYGVNS. Trimming took 5 bases from V and 6 from J, leaving 25 bases between them. The CDR3 DNA follows: TGTGCCAGCAGTCACCCCAAAGGTTGGGCAGGGTCTCATGGCTACACCTTC. It specifies CASSHPKGWAGSHGYTF.

To note about this clone: Other nucleotide sequences from this sample produce the same CDR3. The chain links TRBV29-1 to TRBJ1-1, with 7 bases lining up with TRBD1. The germline V gene encodes CDR1 SQVTM and CDR2 ANQGSEA. This CDR3 spans 13 amino acids. The V segment lost 4 bases and the J segment 0 bases; nucleotides outside the gene matches: 2. The CDR3 sequence: CSVVRGLNTEAFF. CDR3 DNA sequence: TGCAGCGTTGTCAGGGGGTTGAACACTGAAGCTTTCTTT.

The chain carries TRBV5-6 and TRBJ2-5; TRBD1 agrees at 9 bases. Germline V CDR1 and CDR2: SGHDT, YYEEEE. The trim removed 2 bases at V and 5 bases at J, leaving 7 bases unmatched. The CDR3 has 15 amino acids. The CDR3 DNA sequence: TGTGCCAGCAGCTTACAGGGGGCGGCCCGCGAGACCCAGTACTTC. As protein: CASSLQGAARETQYF. Full variable domain (rest looked up from reference TRBV5-6 and TRBJ2-5): DAGVTQSPTHLIKTRGQQVTLRCSPKSGHDTVSWYQQALGQGPQFIFQYYEEEERQRGNFPDRFSGHQFPNYSSELNVNALLLGDSALYLCASSLQGAARETQYFGPGTRLLVL.

The chain is built from TRBV10-3 and TRBJ2-3; 7 positions match TRBD2. V dropped 10 bases and J dropped 0; count of bases not matched to a gene: 10. Germline V CDR1 and CDR2: ENHRY, SYGVKD. This CDR3 is 15 amino acids long. Here the CDR3 reads CASSWLADSTDTQYF. The CDR3 DNA reads as TGTGCCAGCTCCTGGCTAGCGGACAGCACAGATACGCAGTATTTT.

This clone was counted a single time. V and J are TRBV21-1 and TRBJ2-1. TRBV21-1 is deemed a pseudogene. The CDR3 covers 14 residues. The CDR3 nucleotides read TGTGCCAGCAGCAAAGGAAGTAGGAACAATGAGCAGTTCTTC. Translated, it gives CASSKGSRNNEQFF.